The 26 T cell receptor beta chains below come from one sample, sequenced in a study of cytomegalovirus exposure and HLA in healthy donors (dated by TCRdb to the late 2010s). Library preparation used the immunoSEQ multiplex PCR assay. For the multiplex PCR, a mixture combining 60 forward primers for TCR Vbeta segments and 13 reverse primers for TCR Jbeta segments was used. The clones in this table, taken by TCRdb from immuneACCESS, are in-frame only. Not every clone is retained; where verified, under half of the shortfall comes from an unresolved V gene, and the cause of the rest is unknown. The sample has 110,000 to 150,000 clones on record, about 75% of them singletons. More than 6.5% of the sample is held by the ten biggest clonotypes. The specimen was PBMCs. These receptors all come from a man aged 25-45 years in good health and CMV-seronegative.

CDR3 sequence (DNA): TGTGCCAGCAGTTACTCGTTGGGACAGGGGGCTGGTGGCTACACCTTC. Protein: CASSYSLGQGAGGYTF. The genes are TRBV6-5 and TRBJ1-2; 12 nucleotides agree with TRBD1. CDR1 is MNHEY, CDR2 SVGAGI, per germline. The length of the CDR3 is 16 residues. V was pared by 0 bases and J by 7 bases, with 6 bases of the junction left unmatched.

This sequence joins TRBV6-1 and TRBJ2-3; 9 bases match TRBD1. The CDR3 spans 15 residues. Trimming took 8 bases from V and 4 from J; bases not matched to a gene: 10. Germline V gives CDR1 MNHNS, CDR2 SASEGT. The CDR3 sequence: CASDDRGITPDTQYF. The CDR3 coding sequence is TGTGCCAGCGACGACAGGGGGATTACCCCAGATACGCAGTATTTT.

This chain joins TRBV7-2 and TRBJ1-1; D not resolved. Trimming stripped 2 bases from V and 3 bases from J, with 10 bases between. CDR1 is SGHTA and CDR2 is FQGNSA in the germline V gene. The CDR3 runs 14 residues. The CDR3 sequence: CASSLRGADTEAFF. Here the CDR3 DNA reads TGTGCCAGCAGCTTACGAGGCGCCGACACTGAAGCTTTCTTT.

The chain recombines TRBV6-4 with TRBJ1-2; D is perhaps TRBD1 (5 bases). CDR3 length: 14 residues. CDR1 is MRHNA and CDR2 is SNTAGT in the germline V gene. Trimming cost V 3 bases and J 4 bases, with 12 bases left between them. The CDR3 reads CASSESRQSYGYTF. The CDR3 DNA is TGTGCCAGCAGTGAATCTCGACAGTCCTATGGCTACACCTTC.

The CDR3 DNA is TGTGCCAGCAGTATTGTGAATAGGAGGGGATCCACTGAAGCTTTCTTT. It encodes CASSIVNRRGSTEAFF. The V call is TRBV5-6, the J call TRBJ1-1; D may be TRBD1 (5 bases). The CDR3 contains 16 residues. The germline gives CDR1 SGHDT, CDR2 YYEEEE. Trimming pared 5 bases from V and 4 bases from J, leaving 21 bases between.

The CDR3 region is CASREYGRVTDTQYF. CDR3 sequence (DNA): TGTGCCAGCAGGGAGTACGGCAGGGTTACAGATACGCAGTATTTT. The chain employs TRBV6-1 and TRBJ2-3, with D possibly TRBD1 on 5 matching bases. The CDR3 consists of 15 residues. Looked up from germline, CDR1 is MNHNS and CDR2 is SASEGT. V was trimmed by 6 bases and J by 3 bases, leaving 16 bases between them.

This clone appeared a few times. This chain connects TRBV2 to TRBJ2-2; D remains ambiguous. The germline gives CDR1 SNHLY, CDR2 FYNNEI. V was pared by 5 bases and J by 6 bases, with 10 bases between. The CDR3 is 13 residues long. In DNA form, the CDR3 reads TGTGCCAGCAGTAACGGGTGGGCCGGGGAGCTGTTTTTT. It codes for CASSNGWAGELFF.

The chain is built from TRBV14 and TRBJ1-4, with 10 bases matching TRBD1. Germline CDR1 SGHDN, CDR2 FVKESK. This CDR3 region has 15 residues. Losses at the gene ends were 5 bases for V and 10 bases for J; bases not matched to a gene: 10. In nucleotides, the CDR3 is TGTGCCAGCAGCTTGTACGGGACAGGGGTAGGAAAACTGTTTTTT. Protein sequence: CASSLYGTGVGKLFF.

V and J are TRBV6-1 and TRBJ1-1; D perhaps matches TRBD1 (5 bases). CDR1 is MNHNS, CDR2 SASEGT, per germline. V was clipped by 7 bases and J by 3 bases, with 15 bases between them. The CDR3 loop spans 14 amino acids. The CDR3 sequence: CASTLDTTHTEAFF. The DNA of the CDR3 is TGTGCCAGCACCCTGGACACAACTCACACTGAAGCTTTCTTT.

The chain carries TRBV11-3 and TRBJ2-7; 10 nucleotides agree with TRBD1. CDR3 size: 15 residues. Germline values: CDR1 SGHNT, CDR2 YENEEA. The ends lost 1 base at V and 3 bases at J; junction bases unmatched: 3. Written as DNA, the CDR3 is TGTGCCAGCAGCTTAGGAGGGACAGGGGACTACGAGCAGTACTTC. The encoded protein is CASSLGGTGDYEQYF.

The J gene is TRBJ2-3, the V gene TRBV13; 10 nucleotides align to TRBD2. Per germline, CDR1 PRHDT and CDR2 FYEKMQ (reference sequence). CDR3 length: 16 amino acids. Germline trimming cut 5 bases from V and 5 bases from J; bases unmatched to any gene: 10. The CDR3 DNA reads TGTGCCAGCAGCCCCGCTGGAGCGGGGGGGCGAGATACGCAGTATTTT. Translated: CASSPAGAGGRDTQYF.

CDR3 nucleotides: TGTGCCAGCAGTCCCTACTCAGGGGGGAATGAGCAGTTCTTC. Translated, it gives CASSPYSGGNEQFF. This rearrangement joins TRBV27 to TRBJ2-1; the D gene is possibly TRBD1 (7 bases). This CDR3 spans 14 amino acids. Germline-derived CDR1 and CDR2 are MNHEY and SMNVEV (reference sequence). V was shortened by 5 bases and J by 7 bases, with 15 bases between the two germline ends.

The chain employs TRBV7-7 and TRBJ2-7; tentatively, D is TRBD2 (6 bases). V lost 3 bases to trimming and J lost 0 bases, with 18 bases between them. The CDR3 is made up of 17 amino acids. The germline gives CDR1 SSHAT, CDR2 FNYEAQ (reference sequence). CDR3 in amino acids: CASSFDGTHQSSYEQYF. For the CDR3, the DNA is TGTGCCAGCAGCTTCGACGGGACTCATCAGAGCTCCTACGAGCAGTACTTC.

V and J are TRBV27 and TRBJ2-2; 8 bases match TRBD2. CDR1 is MNHEY, CDR2 SMNVEV, per germline (reference sequence). J lost 1 base, V lost 4 bases, and 2 bases had no gene match. The CDR3 consists of 15 residues. In nucleotides, the CDR3 is TGTGCCAGCAGTTATAGCGGGATGAACACCGGGGAGCTGTTTTTT. This encodes CASSYSGMNTGELFF.

The CDR3 DNA sequence: TGCAGCCCCGCGGCGGCCAATGAGCAGTTCTTC. It translates to CSPAAANEQFF. This rearrangement joins TRBV20-1 to TRBJ2-1, with D unclear. Germline V lookup: CDR1 DFQATT, CDR2 SNEGSKA (reference sequence). The CDR3 consists of 11 residues.

The V gene is TRBV6-5, the J gene TRBJ1-2; 9 nucleotides align to TRBD1. Germline-derived CDR1 and CDR2 are MNHEY and SVGAGI. This CDR3 is 12 amino acids long. J gave up 8 bases and V 6 bases, and 4 bases lay outside the gene matches. CDR3 loop: CASRGQGIGYTF. In DNA, the CDR3 is TGTGCCAGCAGGGGACAGGGTATCGGCTACACCTTC.

This CDR3 reads CASGPDRGTVAFF. CDR3 DNA: TGTGCTAGTGGACCGGACAGGGGTACGGTAGCTTTCTTT. The chain employs TRBV12-5 and TRBJ1-1, with 9 nucleotides matching TRBD1. Germline CDR1 and CDR2: LGHNT and FRNRAP. This CDR3 is 13 amino acids long. V trimming: 6 bases; J trimming: 10 bases; junction bases outside the gene matches: 9. The entire variable domain, with the rest obtained from reference TRBV12-5 and TRBJ1-1, is as follows: DARVTQTPRHKVTEMGQEVTMRCQPILGHNTVFWYRQTMMQGLELLAYFRNRAPLDDSGMPKDRFSAEMPDATLATLKIQPSEPRDSAVYFCASGPDRGTVAFFGQGTRLTVV.

V is TRBV28 and J is TRBJ2-7; the D gene is possibly TRBD2 (5 bases). Germline assignment: CDR1 MDHEN and CDR2 SYDVKM. This CDR3 spans 14 amino acids. The V end lost 5 bases, the J end lost 2 bases, and 13 bases lay between the germline ends. CDR3 amino acids: CASSTGFGAYEQYF. The CDR3 DNA follows: TGTGCCAGCAGTACGGGGTTCGGTGCCTACGAGCAGTACTTC.

The chain recombines TRBV14 with TRBJ2-5; 11 bases map to TRBD2. The V segment lost 4 bases and the J segment 5 bases; nucleotides outside the gene matches: 6. The CDR3 spans 15 residues. CDR1 and CDR2 (germline): SGHDN, FVKESK. The CDR3 spells CASSRTRLAGETQYF. The CDR3 DNA sequence: TGTGCCAGCAGCCGAACCCGACTAGCGGGGGAGACCCAGTACTTC.

The chain links TRBV6-5 to TRBJ1-4, with 10 bases that match TRBD1. Trimming cost V 1 base and J 7 bases; bases outside gene matches: 6. CDR3 size: 16 residues. Germline V gene lookup returns CDR1 MNHEY and CDR2 SVGAGI. The CDR3 reads CASSYFRQGAVEKLFF. In DNA, the CDR3 is TGTGCCAGCAGTTACTTTAGACAGGGGGCTGTTGAAAAACTGTTTTTT.

This clone was counted between two and nine times. CDR3 bases: TGTGCCAGCAGTCTGACAGGGCGACGGGGGGAGCTGTTTTTT. Translating it yields CASSLTGRRGELFF. V is TRBV27 and J is TRBJ2-2; TRBD1 matches at 7 bases. After removal of 5 bases from V and 8 bases from J, the junction contained 8 bases not matched to a gene. Germline loops: CDR1 MNHEY, CDR2 SMNVEV (reference sequence). The CDR3 is 14 amino acids.

This clone was detected a few times. The CDR3 is CASSLSGKETQYF. DNA of the CDR3: TGTGCCAGCAGTTTAAGCGGAAAAGAGACCCAGTACTTC. The rearrangement uses TRBV27 and TRBJ2-5; a weak D match, TRBD2 (5 bases). The length of the CDR3 is 13 residues. The germline gives CDR1 MNHEY, CDR2 SMNVEV (reference sequence). V was pared by 2 bases and J by 3 bases, with 7 bases between.

Concerning this clone itself: One end of the junction is discordant with germline, which a read error may explain. The CDR3 DNA is TGCGCCAGCAGCCCGACAGGGTTCTCCTGCGAGCAGTACTTC. Protein product: CASSPTGFSCEQYF. The chain recombines TRBV5-1 with TRBJ2-7; TRBD1 matches at 7 bases. CDR3 length equals 14 residues. Germline CDR1 and CDR2: SGHRS and YFSETQ.

The rearrangement uses TRBV10-3 and TRBJ1-5; 9 bases map to TRBD1. Germline V gene sequence: CDR1 ENHRY, CDR2 SYGVKD. The junction had 0 bases not matched to a gene; V was cut back by 4 bases and J by 5 bases. The CDR3 covers 13 residues. CDR3: CAISGTGDQPQHF. The DNA for the CDR3 is TGTGCCATCAGTGGGACAGGGGATCAGCCCCAGCATTTT.

Here the CDR3 DNA reads TGTGCCAGTCAGGCCACGGTACAGGGATCGAACACTGAAGCTTTCTTT. Protein product: CASQATVQGSNTEAFF. J is TRBJ1-1 and V is TRBV19, with a weak D call TRBD1 (6 bases). The CDR3 loop spans 16 amino acids. Germline V gene sequence: CDR1 LNHDA, CDR2 SQIVND (reference sequence). The V end lost 8 bases, the J end lost 1 base, and 20 bases lay between the germline ends.

This chain uses TRBV28 with TRBJ1-5; D may be TRBD1 (5 bases). From germline, CDR1 is MDHEN and CDR2 SYDVKM. This CDR3 has 13 residues. Trimming cost V 6 bases and J 6 bases, with 12 bases left between them. The CDR3 coding sequence is TGTGCCAGCAGGTCCAGGGCTCCTCAGCCCCAGCATTTT. Translation: CASRSRAPQPQHF.